These T cell receptor beta chains were read from a single sample in a study of OX40 agonist ivuxolimab in advanced cancers. Sequencing was performed with immunoSEQ multiplex PCR; in TCRdb, only in-frame clones are kept and a portion is missing. There are about 14,000 clones in the sample; about four fifths occur only once, and roughly two fifths lies in the top ten. The sequencing here drew on CD4+ or CD8+ T cells sorted from blood, taken in a trial of the OX40 agonist ivuxolimab. The receptor source for this set is an adult with an advanced solid tumor such as melanoma, head and neck, liver or kidney cancer. Both conserved end residues are trimmed from each CDR3. D genes are given only for firm matches.

j_call,v_call,d_call,cdr3_aa
TRBJ2-3,TRBV4-2,-,ASSHEDPDTQY
TRBJ1-3,TRBV14,-,ASSPRTGITGNTIY
TRBJ2-3,TRBV9,TRBD2,ASSAGLAGTDTQY
TRBJ2-5,TRBV9,-,ASSEGRPQETQY
TRBJ2-5,TRBV11-2,-,ASSLVVETQY
TRBJ1-1,TRBV7-9,TRBD1,ASSLVGQGFENTEAF
TRBJ2-4,TRBV27,-,ASSLSGHSTANIQY
TRBJ2-7,TRBV6-1,TRBD2,ASTPWGLAGGLFC
TRBJ2-7,TRBV19,TRBD2,ASSPLAGGYEQY
TRBJ1-1,TRBV4-3,-,ASSAESATGFFTEAF
TRBJ1-3,TRBV4-3,-,ASSQESVVTEESSGNTIY
TRBJ2-1,TRBV4-3,-,ASSQDRAGYNEQF
TRBJ1-1,TRBV30,TRBD1,AWSGHQGGNTEAF
TRBJ1-4,TRBV28,-,ASSPGGLNEKLF
TRBJ1-4,TRBV4-1,TRBD1,ASSTPGTGGGLSEKLF
TRBJ2-3,TRBV28,TRBD1,ASSNRDRVTDTQY
TRBJ2-7,TRBV27,-,ASKRSRAYEQY
TRBJ2-5,TRBV11-3,TRBD2,ASSESGGDVAGQETQY
TRBJ1-2,TRBV10-3,TRBD1,ASSDVTGTGYYGYT
TRBJ2-2,TRBV19,TRBD1,ASWTGLGELF
TRBJ1-3,TRBV28,-,ASSFPVAGSGNTIY
TRBJ2-2,TRBV21-1,-,ASSKGEGESPNTGELF
TRBJ2-6,TRBV29-1,-,SVVGASLSGANVLT
TRBJ2-1,TRBV18,TRBD1,ASSPPPDRNYEQF
TRBJ2-1,TRBV5-1,TRBD2,ASRWGGVDEQF
TRBJ2-6,TRBV7-5,-,ARMGSCRQSRANVLT
TRBJ2-1,TRBV9,-,ASSTSAYNEQF
TRBJ1-3,TRBV4-3,TRBD1,ASSLGTGPGNTIY
TRBJ1-1,TRBV29-1,TRBD1,SVGTGRNTEAF
TRBJ2-7,TRBV9,-,ASSEQEATYEQY
TRBJ2-7,TRBV29-1,TRBD1,SAGTGSYEQY